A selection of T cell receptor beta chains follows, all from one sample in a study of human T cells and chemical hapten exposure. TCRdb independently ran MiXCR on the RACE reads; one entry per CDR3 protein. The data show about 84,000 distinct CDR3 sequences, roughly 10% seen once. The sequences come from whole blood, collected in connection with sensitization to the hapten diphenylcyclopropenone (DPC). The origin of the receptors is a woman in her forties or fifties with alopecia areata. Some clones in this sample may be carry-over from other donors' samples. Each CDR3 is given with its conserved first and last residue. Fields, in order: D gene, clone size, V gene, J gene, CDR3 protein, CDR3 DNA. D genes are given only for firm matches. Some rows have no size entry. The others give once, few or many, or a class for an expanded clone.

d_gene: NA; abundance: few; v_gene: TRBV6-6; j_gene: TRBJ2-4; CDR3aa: CASRSGQGIQYF; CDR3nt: TGTGCCAGCAGGTCGGGGCAGGGCATTCAGTACTTC
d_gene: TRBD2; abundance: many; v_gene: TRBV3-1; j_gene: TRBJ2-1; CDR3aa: CASSLSAGFHNEQFF; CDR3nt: TGTGCCAGCAGCCTATCAGCGGGATTCCACAATGAGCAGTTCTTC
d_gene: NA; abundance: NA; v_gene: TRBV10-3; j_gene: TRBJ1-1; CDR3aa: CAISESSLLSTEAFF; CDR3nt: TGTGCCATCAGTGAGTCCAGCCTCTTGAGCACTGAAGCTTTCTTT
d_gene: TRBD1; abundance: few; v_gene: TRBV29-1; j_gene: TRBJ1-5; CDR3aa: CSAADRGQGNQPQHF; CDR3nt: TGCAGCGCCGCGGACAGGGGGCAGGGCAATCAGCCCCAGCATTTT
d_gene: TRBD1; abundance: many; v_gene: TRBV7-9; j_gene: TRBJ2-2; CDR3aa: CASSRGTGDNTGELFF; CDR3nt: TGTGCCAGCAGCCGAGGGACAGGGGATAATACCGGGGAGCTGTTTTTT
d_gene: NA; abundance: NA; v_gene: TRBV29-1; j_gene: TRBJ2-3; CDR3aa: CSVEDPKRRSTDTQYF; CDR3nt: TGCAGCGTTGAAGATCCCAAACGGAGGAGCACAGATACGCAGTATTTT
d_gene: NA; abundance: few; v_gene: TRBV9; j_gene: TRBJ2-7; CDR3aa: CASSVGLIGEQYF; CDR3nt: TGTGCCAGCAGCGTAGGGCTGATAGGGGAGCAGTACTTC
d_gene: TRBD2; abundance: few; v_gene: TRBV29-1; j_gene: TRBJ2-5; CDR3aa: CSASGAGAETQYF; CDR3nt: TGCAGCGCCTCCGGGGCGGGAGCAGAGACCCAGTACTTC
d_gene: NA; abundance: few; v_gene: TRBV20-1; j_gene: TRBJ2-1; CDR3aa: CSASPSRPSSYNEQFF; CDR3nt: TGCAGTGCTAGTCCCAGCAGACCCAGTTCCTACAATGAGCAGTTCTTC
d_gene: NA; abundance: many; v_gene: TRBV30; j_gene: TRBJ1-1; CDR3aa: CAWSTRRNTEAFF; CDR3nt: TGTGCCTGGAGCACGAGGCGAAACACTGAAGCTTTCTTT
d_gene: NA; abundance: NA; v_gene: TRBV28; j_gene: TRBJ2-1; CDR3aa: CASSPPTQRNEQFF; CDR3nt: TGTGCCAGCAGTCCCCCAACCCAGAGAAATGAGCAGTTCTTC
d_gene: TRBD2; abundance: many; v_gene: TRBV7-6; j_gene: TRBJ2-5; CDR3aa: CASSQGRMAGAPQETQYF; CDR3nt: TGTGCCAGCAGCCAAGGCCGGATGGCGGGAGCCCCCCAAGAGACCCAGTACTTC